The T cell receptor beta chain under discussion was sequenced for a study of intratumoral heterogeneity in liver cancer. For context, the study as a whole: Across the full roughly 13-patient cohort, most patients were male and a median age of nearly 65 years was recorded. The study combined RNA-seq, DNA sequencing, TCR-seq and SNP array data from multiple regions of hepatocellular carcinoma specimens to study intratumor heterogeneity. The full cohort included 71 multiregional samples from 15 or so HCC patients, consisting of roughly 50 tumoral regions and some 20 adjacent nontumoral regions. Study-wide findings and limitations: TCR sequencing was reported to confirm the RNA-seq-based estimates of regional differences in tumor-infiltrating lymphocyte burden. In every sequenced patient, tumor region b showed significantly fewer unique T-cell clonal expansions than tumor region a. No significant difference in overall T cell clonality was found between tumor regions within either sequenced patient. A relatively low patient number and under-sampled tumor-infiltrating lymphocyte representation were acknowledged by the authors as limitations.

The immunoSEQ assay was used to sequence TCR beta chain CDR3 regions from genomic DNA. Rearranged VDJ segments were amplified with primers annealing to V and J segments. Concerning the study's data processing: The ImmunoSeq Analyzer software was used to compute clonality and richness metrics. Fisher's exact test, supplemented by a beta-binomial method for added stringency, was applied to identify differentially abundant clones between regions. TCRdb provides this immuneACCESS table in a form limited to in-frame rearrangements. Some clones are lacking; in checked studies, under half of them reflect an unresolved V gene, and why the rest are absent is not known. D and trimming come from the DNA, and the V and J calls and clone size come from that table. This sample gives around 2,500 clones in total; 70% to 75% of them show up just once. The top ten clones comprise around 45% of the sample. Samples labelled H came from distinct, geographically separated regions of the hepatocellular carcinoma nodule. Early-stage hepatocellular carcinoma was present in all patients, and no therapy was administered to any patient before surgical resection. None of the sampled areas showed macroscopic evidence of necrosis or hemorrhage. Multiple regions from a couple of patients underwent TCR sequencing (ImmunoSeq). Frozen resection tissue samples were collected at least 1 cm apart from each other. The DNeasy blood and tissue kit was used to extract genomic DNA from bulk tissue.

As for this clone: The antigen it recognizes is unknown. No quality values exist for individual bases; no much larger clone is one base distant.

Based on the germline V gene (reference sequence), the CDR1 and CDR2 sequences are GTSNPN and SVGIG. V sheds 0 bases and J sheds 5 bases, leaving 13 bases between their ends. The CDR3, from cysteine to phenylalanine, totals 15 residues. Only CDR3 DNA is held: 45 bases, read in frame from base 1. The source of this sequence is a woman aged 70-85 years with hepatocellular carcinoma. This chain is built from TRBV30 and TRBJ1-4; no D gene can be assigned with confidence. The specimen comprised tumor tissue, sampled before any cancer treatment. Here is the DNA: TGTGCCTGGAGTGTACAAGGCGGTATGAATGAAAAACTGTTTTTT. It specifies CAWSVQGGMNEKLFF.